This T cell receptor beta chain comes out of a study of OX40 agonist ivuxolimab in advanced cancers. Study overall: The study gave patients intravenous ivuxolimab at 0.01 to 10 mg/kg every 2 weeks. Study results and limitations: The specificity for antigen of the expanded peripheral T cells was not determined. Compared with CD4+, CD8+ T cells on average had more expanded clones.

This clone occurred once. Its matching antigen is unknown. The method was immunoSEQ multiplex PCR; TCRdb's version includes in-frame clones alone and lacks a portion of them. This sample carries fewer than 25,000 clones, roughly 89% of them seen once, and the ten largest clones take around 50%. CDR3 length: 14 residues. Germline values: CDR1 MNHNS, CDR2 SASEGT. V was shortened by 6 bases and J by 3 bases, with 12 bases between the two germline ends. Individuals having autoimmune disease history or systemic immunosuppression were not enrolled. The TCR comes from an adult with an advanced solid tumor such as melanoma, head and neck, liver or kidney cancer. The chain uses TRBV6-1 and TRBJ1-3; D perhaps matches TRBD1 (5 bases). Sample: CD4+ or CD8+ T cells sorted from blood, taken in a trial of the OX40 agonist ivuxolimab. Here the CDR3 reads CASRSGRFGNTIYF. CDR3 sequence (DNA): TGTGCCAGCAGATCGGGGCGGTTTGGAAACACCATATATTTT.